The clone carrying this TCR beta chain has just a few counts. The CDR3 covers 18 residues. The V gene's germline CDR1 is MDHEN and CDR2 SYDVKM. V was clipped by 2 bases and J by 6 bases; unmatched bases: 16. Each CDR3 protein is one row after TCRdb ran MiXCR on the reads. The sample yields some 600,000 distinct CDR3 sequences, around 24% seen once. This sample stems from a study of T cell repertoires in cytomegalovirus infection. The chain is built from TRBV28 and TRBJ2-3; 8 nucleotides align to TRBD2. Material: CD8+ T cells from PBMCs. This sequence was found in a human donor in good health (CMV status not recorded). Some clones in this sample may be carry-over from other donors' samples. The CDR3 reads CASSLLPGGGILGDTQYF. The CDR3 region has the DNA TGTGCCAGCAGTTTACTTCCTGGCGGGGGGATCTTGGGGGATACGCAGTATTTT. Based on the CDR3 plus reference TRBV28 and TRBJ2-3, the full variable domain is DVKVTQSSRYLVKRTGEKVFLECVQDMDHENMFWYRQDPGLGLRLIYFSYDVKMKEKGDIPEGYSVSREKKERFSLILESASTNQTSMYLCASSLLPGGGILGDTQYFGPGTRLTVL.